The TCR beta chain described here comes from a study of blood T cell repertoires in COVID-19. Study in general: The United States, Italy and Spain were the sources of the acute and convalescent COVID-19 samples.

V shed 5 bases and J 1 base; nucleotides not matched to a gene: 4. The germline V gene encodes CDR1 SGHAT and CDR2 FQNNGV. The CDR3 runs to 15 residues. Produced via immunoSEQ multiplex PCR; TCRdb's table is partial and in-frame only. The sample includes tens of thousands of clones, roughly 80% of them seen just once. V and J are TRBV11-2 and TRBJ2-7; 11 nucleotides agree with TRBD2. This TCR was recovered from a woman aged 40-49 years with acute COVID-19. Material: PBMCs or T cells enriched from blood (not recorded which). The chain's CDR3 is CASSISGRDSYEQYF. The CDR3 coding sequence is TGTGCCAGCAGCATTAGCGGGAGGGATTCCTACGAGCAGTACTTC.